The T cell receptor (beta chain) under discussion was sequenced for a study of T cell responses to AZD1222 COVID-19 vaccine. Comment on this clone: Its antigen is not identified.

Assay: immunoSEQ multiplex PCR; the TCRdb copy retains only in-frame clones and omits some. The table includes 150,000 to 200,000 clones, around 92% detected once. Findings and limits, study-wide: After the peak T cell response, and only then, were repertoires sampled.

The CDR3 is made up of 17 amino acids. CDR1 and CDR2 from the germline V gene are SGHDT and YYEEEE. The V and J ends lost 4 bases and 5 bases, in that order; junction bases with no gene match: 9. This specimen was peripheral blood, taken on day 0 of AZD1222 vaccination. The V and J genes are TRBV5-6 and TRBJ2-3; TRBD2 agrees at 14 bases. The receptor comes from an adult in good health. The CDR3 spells CASSTRTGTSGGDTQYF. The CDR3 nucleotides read TGTGCCAGCAGCACTCGTACCGGGACTAGCGGGGGAGATACGCAGTATTTT.